The rows below give T cell receptor beta chains drawn from one sample of a study of blood T cell repertoires in COVID-19. Assay used: immunoSEQ multiplex PCR; TCRdb lists only in-frame clones, some missing. The sample records hundreds of thousands of clones, 85% being singletons. What was sequenced was peripheral blood. The receptors shown here come from a human donor in a cohort sampled during active COVID-19. Both conserved end residues are part of each CDR3. D genes are given only for firm matches. For some rows the clone size is stated as once, few or many, or as a class when expanded; others skip it.

>NA|TRBJ2-5|TRBV19|NA
TGTGCCAGTAGTATAGATCTGGGGGGATTTGACCAAGAGACCCAGTACTTC
CASSIDLGGFDQETQYF
>TRBD2|TRBJ2-7|TRBV7-9|once
TGTGCCAGCAGCTTAGGAGGGACTACCGACTACGAGCAGTACTTC
CASSLGGTTDYEQYF
>NA|TRBJ2-7|TRBV4-1|once
TGCGCCAGCAGCCAAGTTGTGGCCGGGGGATCCTACGAGCAGTACTTC
CASSQVVAGGSYEQYF
>NA|TRBJ1-1|TRBV12-3/TRBV12-4|many
TGTGCCAGCAGCAGACAGCTGGACACTGAAGCTTTCTTT
CASSRQLDTEAFF
>NA|TRBJ2-1|TRBV7-9|NA
TGTGCCAGCAATAGGAGAAATGAGCAGTTCTTC
CASNRRNEQFF
>NA|TRBJ2-1|TRBV9|NA
TGTGCCAGCAGCCCAGGGGGGAAACTTCGGTTCTTC
CASSPGGKLRFF
>NA|TRBJ2-7|TRBV5-8|NA
TGTGCCAGCAGCTTTCCAGGGACCTACGAGCAGTACTTC
CASSFPGTYEQYF
>TRBD1|TRBJ2-5|TRBV6-5|NA
TGTGCCAGCAGTTACACCCTGACAGGGGGCTTGGAGACCCAGTACTTC
CASSYTLTGGLETQYF
>NA|TRBJ2-1|TRBV24-1|NA
TGTGCCACCAGTGGTACCGGGACTTACAATGAGCAGTTCTTC
CATSGTGTYNEQFF
>NA|TRBJ1-1|TRBV18|NA
TGTGCCAGCTCACCACCGGGGGGGAGGTACACTGAAGCTTTCTTT
CASSPPGGRYTEAFF
>TRBD1|TRBJ1-2|TRBV6-5|NA
TGTGCCAGCAGCTATAGGACAGGCCGGGGGGGTGAAACCTTC
CASSYRTGRGGETF
>NA|TRBJ1-1|TRBV5-1|NA
TGCGCCAGCAGCTTGGGGCCAGGGGCAAATGAAGCTTTCTTT
CASSLGPGANEAFF
>NA|TRBJ2-1|TRBV5-4|NA
TGTGCCAGCAGCTTGTTCTCAGAGCGGCAGTTCTTC
CASSLFSERQFF
>NA|TRBJ1-1|TRBV7-8|few
TGTGCCAGCAGCTTAGGAGGGCGCACTGAAGCTTTCTTT
CASSLGGRTEAFF
>NA|TRBJ2-3|TRBV27|NA
TGTGCCAGCAGTAACCTCAATAAGCTCGCTGGCACAGATACGCAGTATTTT
CASSNLNKLAGTDTQYF
>NA|TRBJ2-2|TRBV28|NA
TGTGCCAGCAGACGGAGGGCCGGGGAGCTGTTTTTT
CASRRRAGELFF
>TRBD1|TRBJ2-1|TRBV5-4|few
TGTGCCAGCAGTACAGGGGTGGCTAGCTCTAATGAGCAGTTCTTC
CASSTGVASSNEQFF
>TRBD1|TRBJ1-5|TRBV24-1|once
TGTGCCACCAGTGATGGCGAGTACAGGGGCCTGGGGCCCCAGCATTTT
CATSDGEYRGLGPQHF
>TRBD1|TRBJ2-7|TRBV28|NA
TGTGCCAGCGTGACAGGGGGGCGGGAAGAGCAGTACTTC
CASVTGGREEQYF
>TRBD1|TRBJ1-2|TRBV28|NA
TGTGCCAGCAGCATAACCGGGACAGGGTTTGGGGACTACACCTTC
CASSITGTGFGDYTF
>NA|TRBJ1-2|TRBV10-3|NA
TGTGCCATCAGAGACGACAGAATGGGTGGCTACACCTTC
CAIRDDRMGGYTF
>TRBD1|TRBJ1-2|TRBV11-2|once
TGTGCCAGCAGCGCTCCCAGGACAGGGTGGTATGGCTACACCTTC
CASSAPRTGWYGYTF
>TRBD1|TRBJ2-3|TRBV24-1|NA
TGTGCCACCGGGACAGGGGCCGCAGATACGCAGTATTTT
CATGTGAADTQYF
>TRBD1|TRBJ2-7|TRBV10-1|NA
TGCGCCAGCAGCCGGGACAGGGGGACTTCCTACGAGCAGTACTTC
CASSRDRGTSYEQYF